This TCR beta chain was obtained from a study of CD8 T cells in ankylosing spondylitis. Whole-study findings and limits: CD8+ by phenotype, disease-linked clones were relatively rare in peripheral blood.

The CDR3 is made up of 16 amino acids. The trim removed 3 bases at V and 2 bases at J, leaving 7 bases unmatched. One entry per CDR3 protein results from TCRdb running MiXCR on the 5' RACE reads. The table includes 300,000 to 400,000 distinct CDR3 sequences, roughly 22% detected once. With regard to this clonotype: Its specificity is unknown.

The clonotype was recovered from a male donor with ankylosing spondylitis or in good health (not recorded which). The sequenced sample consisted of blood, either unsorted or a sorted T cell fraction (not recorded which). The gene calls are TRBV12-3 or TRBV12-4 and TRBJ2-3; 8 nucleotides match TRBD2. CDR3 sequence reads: CASSFAGGGNTDTQYF. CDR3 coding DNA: TGTGCCAGCAGTTTCGCGGGCGGGGGGAACACAGATACGCAGTATTTT.